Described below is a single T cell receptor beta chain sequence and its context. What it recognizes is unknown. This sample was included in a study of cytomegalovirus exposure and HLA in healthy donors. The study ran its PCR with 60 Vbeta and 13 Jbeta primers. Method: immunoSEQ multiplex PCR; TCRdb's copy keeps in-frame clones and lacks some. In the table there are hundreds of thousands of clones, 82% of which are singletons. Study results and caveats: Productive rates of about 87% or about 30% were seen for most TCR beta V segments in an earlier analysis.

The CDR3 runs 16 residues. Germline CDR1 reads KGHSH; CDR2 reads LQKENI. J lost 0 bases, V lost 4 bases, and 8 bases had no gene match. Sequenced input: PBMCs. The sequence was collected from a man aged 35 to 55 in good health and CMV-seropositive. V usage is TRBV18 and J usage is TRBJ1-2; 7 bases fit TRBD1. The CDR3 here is CASSQPYRGANYGYTF. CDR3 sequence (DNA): TGTGCCAGCTCACAGCCCTACAGGGGTGCTAACTATGGCTACACCTTC.